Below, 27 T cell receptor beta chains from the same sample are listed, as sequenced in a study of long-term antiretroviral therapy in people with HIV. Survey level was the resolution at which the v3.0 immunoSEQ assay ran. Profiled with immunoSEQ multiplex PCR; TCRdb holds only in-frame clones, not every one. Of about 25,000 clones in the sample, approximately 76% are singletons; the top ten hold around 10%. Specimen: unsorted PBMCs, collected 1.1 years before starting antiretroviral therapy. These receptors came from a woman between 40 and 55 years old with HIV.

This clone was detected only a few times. The CDR3 region has the DNA TGTGCCAGCCACCGAGGGGGCGGACTGTATGGCTACACCTTC. As protein: CASHRGGGLYGYTF. The chain is built from TRBV9 and TRBJ1-2; TRBD1 matches 7 bases. Germline V gene data show CDR1 as SGDLS and CDR2 as YYNGEE. The trim removed 7 bases at V and 5 bases at J, leaving 11 bases unmatched. CDR3 length equals 14 residues.

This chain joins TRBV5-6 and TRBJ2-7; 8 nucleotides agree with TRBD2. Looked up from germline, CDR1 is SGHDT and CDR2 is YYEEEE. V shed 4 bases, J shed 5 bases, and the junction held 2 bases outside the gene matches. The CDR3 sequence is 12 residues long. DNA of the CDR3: TGTGCCAGCAGCCCGGGGGGGCACGAGCAGTACTTC. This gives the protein CASSPGGHEQYF.

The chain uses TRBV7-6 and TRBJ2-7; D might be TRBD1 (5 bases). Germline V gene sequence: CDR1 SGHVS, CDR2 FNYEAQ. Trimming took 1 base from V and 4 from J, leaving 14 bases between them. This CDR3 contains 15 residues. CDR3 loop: CASSLDDSKTYEQYF. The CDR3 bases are TGTGCCAGCAGCTTAGATGACAGCAAGACTTACGAGCAGTACTTC.

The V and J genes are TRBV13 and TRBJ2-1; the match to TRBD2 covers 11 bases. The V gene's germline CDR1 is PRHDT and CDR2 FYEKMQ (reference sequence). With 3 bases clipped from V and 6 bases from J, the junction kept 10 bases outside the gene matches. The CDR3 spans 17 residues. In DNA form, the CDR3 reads TGTGCCAGCAGCTTTCCCCCGGCCGGGACTAGCGGCAATGAGCAGTTCTTC. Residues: CASSFPPAGTSGNEQFF.

CDR3 in DNA: TGTGCCAGCGGACAAATTGCGGGAGGGCAAGCGGATGAGCAGTTCTTC. Amino acid sequence: CASGQIAGGQADEQFF. The J gene is TRBJ2-1, the V gene TRBV11-2; 9 nucleotides line up with TRBD2. The CDR3 runs to 16 residues. The ends lost 8 bases at V and 8 bases at J; junction bases unmatched: 16. Germline V gene lookup returns CDR1 SGHAT and CDR2 FQNNGV.

Here the CDR3 DNA reads TGTGCCAGCAGTTTAAGGGGACACAACAATGAGCAGTTCTTC. It translates to CASSLRGHNNEQFF. J is TRBJ2-1 and V is TRBV27; tentative D call: TRBD1 (6 bases). The CDR3 contains 14 residues. The germline V gene encodes CDR1 MNHEY and CDR2 SMNVEV (reference sequence). Trimming removed 2 bases at V and 5 bases at J, with 10 bases between.

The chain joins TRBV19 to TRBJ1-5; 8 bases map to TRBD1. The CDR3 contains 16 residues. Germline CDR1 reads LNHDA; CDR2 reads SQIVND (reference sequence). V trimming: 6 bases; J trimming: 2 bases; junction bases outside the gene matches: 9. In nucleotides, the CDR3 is TGTGCCAGTAGGCCCGGACAGGGCTGGGGCAATCAGCCCCAGCATTTT. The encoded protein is CASRPGQGWGNQPQHF.

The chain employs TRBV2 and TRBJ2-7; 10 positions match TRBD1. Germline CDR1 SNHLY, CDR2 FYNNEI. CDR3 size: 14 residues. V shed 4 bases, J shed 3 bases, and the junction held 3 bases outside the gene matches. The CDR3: CASSGTGGLYEQYF. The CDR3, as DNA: TGTGCCAGCAGTGGGACAGGGGGTCTCTACGAGCAGTACTTC.

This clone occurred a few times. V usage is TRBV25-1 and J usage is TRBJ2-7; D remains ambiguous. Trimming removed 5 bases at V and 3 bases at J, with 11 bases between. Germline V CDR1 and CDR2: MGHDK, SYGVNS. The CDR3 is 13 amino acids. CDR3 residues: CASSRAVNYEQYF. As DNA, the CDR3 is TGTGCCAGCAGTCGGGCCGTAAACTACGAGCAGTACTTC.

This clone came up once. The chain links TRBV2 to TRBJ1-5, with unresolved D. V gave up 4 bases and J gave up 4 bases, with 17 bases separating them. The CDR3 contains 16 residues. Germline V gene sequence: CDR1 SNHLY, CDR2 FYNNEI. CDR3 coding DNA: TGTGCCAGCAGTGCCTTAGCAGGTGGGCCTAATCAGCCCCAGCATTTT. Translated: CASSALAGGPNQPQHF.

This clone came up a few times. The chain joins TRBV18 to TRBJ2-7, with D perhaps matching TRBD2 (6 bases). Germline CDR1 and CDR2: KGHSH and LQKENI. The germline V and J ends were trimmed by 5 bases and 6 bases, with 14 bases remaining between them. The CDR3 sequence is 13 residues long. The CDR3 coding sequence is TGTGCCAGCTCAAGCGAGAGGAGGGGCGAGCAGTACTTC. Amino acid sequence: CASSSERRGEQYF.

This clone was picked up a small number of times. CDR3 coding DNA: TGTGCCAGCAGCGTAGGACCAGAAAATCAGCCCCAGCATTTT. This sequence encodes CASSVGPENQPQHF. The chain carries TRBV9 and TRBJ1-5, with D unclear. Germline V gene data show CDR1 as SGDLS and CDR2 as YYNGEE. V lost 0 bases, J lost 4 bases, and 8 bases lay in between. The CDR3 is made up of 14 amino acids. Drawing the rest from reference TRBV9 and TRBJ1-5, the complete variable domain is DSGVTQTPKHLITATGQRVTLRCSPRSGDLSVYWYQQSLDQGLQFLIQYYNGEERAKGNILERFSAQQFPDLHSELNLSSLELGDSALYFCASSVGPENQPQHFGDGTRLSIL.

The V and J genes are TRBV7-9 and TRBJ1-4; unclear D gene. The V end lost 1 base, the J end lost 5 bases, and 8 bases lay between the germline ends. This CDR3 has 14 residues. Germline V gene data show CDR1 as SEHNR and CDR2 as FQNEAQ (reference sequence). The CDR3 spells CASSLDSGNEKLFF. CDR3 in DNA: TGTGCCAGCAGCTTAGACAGTGGGAATGAAAAACTGTTTTTT. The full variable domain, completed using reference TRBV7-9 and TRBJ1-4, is DTGVSQNPRHKITKRGQNVTFRCDPISEHNRLYWYRQTLGQGPEFLTYFQNEAQLEKSRLLSDRFSAERPKGSFSTLEIQRTEQGDSAMYLCASSLDSGNEKLFFGSGTQLSVL.

This CDR3 is CASSLGTGGYQPQHF. CDR3 coding DNA: TGCGCCAGCAGCTTGGGGACAGGGGGCTATCAGCCCCAGCATTTT. The J gene is TRBJ1-5, the V gene TRBV5-1, with TRBD1 matching over 11 bases. This CDR3 is built from 15 residues. Trimming cost V 0 bases and J 5 bases; bases outside gene matches: 1. Germline values: CDR1 SGHRS, CDR2 YFSETQ.

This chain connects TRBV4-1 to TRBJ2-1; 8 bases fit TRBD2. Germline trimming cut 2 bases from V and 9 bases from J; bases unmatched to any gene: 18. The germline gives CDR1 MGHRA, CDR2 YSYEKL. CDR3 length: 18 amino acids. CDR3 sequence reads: CASSQLDRPGTRTIEQFF. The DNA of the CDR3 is TGCGCCAGCAGCCAACTCGACAGACCCGGGACTAGGACGATTGAGCAGTTCTTC.

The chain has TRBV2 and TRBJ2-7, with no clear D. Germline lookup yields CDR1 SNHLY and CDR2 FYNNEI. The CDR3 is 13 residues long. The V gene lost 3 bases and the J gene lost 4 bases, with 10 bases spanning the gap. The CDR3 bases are TGTGCCAGCAGTGATGGGTATCGGTACGAGCAGTACTTC. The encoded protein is CASSDGYRYEQYF. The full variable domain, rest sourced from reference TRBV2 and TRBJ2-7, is EPEVTQTPSHQVTQMGQEVILRCVPISNHLYFYWYRQILGQKVEFLVSFYNNEISEKSEIFDDQFSVERPDGSNFTLKIRSTKLEDSAMYFCASSDGYRYEQYFGPGTRLTVT.

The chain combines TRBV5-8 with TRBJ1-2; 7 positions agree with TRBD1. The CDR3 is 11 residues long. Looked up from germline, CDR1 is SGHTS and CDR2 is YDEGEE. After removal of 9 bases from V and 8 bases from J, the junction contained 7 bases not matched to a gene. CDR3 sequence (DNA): TGTGCCACATCAGGGGGATGGGGCTACACCTTC. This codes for CATSGGWGYTF.

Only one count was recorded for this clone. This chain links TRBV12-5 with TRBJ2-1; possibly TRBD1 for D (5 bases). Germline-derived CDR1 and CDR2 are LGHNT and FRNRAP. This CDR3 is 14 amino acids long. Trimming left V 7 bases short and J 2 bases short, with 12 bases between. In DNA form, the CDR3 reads TGTGCTAGTGATCCGACAGAGGCCTACAATGAGCAGTTCTTC. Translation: CASDPTEAYNEQFF.

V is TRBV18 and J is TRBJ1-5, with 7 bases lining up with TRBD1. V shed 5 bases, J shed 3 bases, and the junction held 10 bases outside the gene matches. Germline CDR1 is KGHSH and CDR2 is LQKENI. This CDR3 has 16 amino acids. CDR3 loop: CASSSTGSWDNQPQHF. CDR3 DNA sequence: TGTGCCAGCTCATCGACAGGGTCGTGGGACAATCAGCCCCAGCATTTT.

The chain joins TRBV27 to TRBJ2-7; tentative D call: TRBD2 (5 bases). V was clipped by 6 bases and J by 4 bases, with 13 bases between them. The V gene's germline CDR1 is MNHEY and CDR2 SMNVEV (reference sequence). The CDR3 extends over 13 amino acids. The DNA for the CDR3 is TGTGCCAGCAGCCTTATAGGAGGATACGAGCAGTACTTC. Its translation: CASSLIGGYEQYF.

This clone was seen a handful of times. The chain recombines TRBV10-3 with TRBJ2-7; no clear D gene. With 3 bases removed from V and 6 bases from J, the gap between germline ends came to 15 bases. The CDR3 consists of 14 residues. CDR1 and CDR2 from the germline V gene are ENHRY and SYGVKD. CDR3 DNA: TGTGCCATCAGTGACACGACTGGCCTTGGCGAGCAGTACTTC. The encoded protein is CAISDTTGLGEQYF.

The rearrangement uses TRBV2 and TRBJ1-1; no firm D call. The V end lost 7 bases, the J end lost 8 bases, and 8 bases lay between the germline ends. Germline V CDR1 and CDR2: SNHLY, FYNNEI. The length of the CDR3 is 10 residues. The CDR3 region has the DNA TGTGCCAGCAAGGGAGGGGAAGCTTTCTTT. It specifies CASKGGEAFF.

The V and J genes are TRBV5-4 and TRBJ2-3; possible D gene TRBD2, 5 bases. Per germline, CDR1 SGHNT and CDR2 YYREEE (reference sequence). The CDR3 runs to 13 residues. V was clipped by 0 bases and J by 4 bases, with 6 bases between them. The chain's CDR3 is CASSLERSDTQYF. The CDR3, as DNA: TGTGCCAGCAGCTTGGAGCGGTCAGATACGCAGTATTTT. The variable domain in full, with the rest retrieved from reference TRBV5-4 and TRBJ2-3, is ETGVTQSPTHLIKTRGQQVTLRCSSQSGHNTVSWYQQALGQGPQFIFQYYREEENGRGNFPPRFSGLQFPNYSSELNVNALELDDSALYLCASSLERSDTQYFGPGTRLTVL.

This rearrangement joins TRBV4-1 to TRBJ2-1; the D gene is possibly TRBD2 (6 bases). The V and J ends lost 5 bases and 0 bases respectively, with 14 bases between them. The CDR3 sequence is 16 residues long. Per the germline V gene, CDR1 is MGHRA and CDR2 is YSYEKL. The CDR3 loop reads CASSSRLVSSYNEQFF. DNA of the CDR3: TGCGCCAGCAGCTCGCGACTAGTCAGCTCCTACAATGAGCAGTTCTTC.

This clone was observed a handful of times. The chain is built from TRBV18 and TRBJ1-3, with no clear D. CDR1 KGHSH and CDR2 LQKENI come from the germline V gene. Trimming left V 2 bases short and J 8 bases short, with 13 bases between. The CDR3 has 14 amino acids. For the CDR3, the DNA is TGTGCCAGCTCACCAGGACGGCGTGAATACACCATATATTTT. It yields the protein CASSPGRREYTIYF.

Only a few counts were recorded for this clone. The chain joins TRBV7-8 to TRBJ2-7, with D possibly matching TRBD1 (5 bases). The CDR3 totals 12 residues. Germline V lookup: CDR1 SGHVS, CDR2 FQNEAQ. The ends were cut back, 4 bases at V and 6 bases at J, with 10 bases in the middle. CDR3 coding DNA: TGTGCCAGCAGCTCAGACAGCCGCGAGCAGTACTTC. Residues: CASSSDSREQYF. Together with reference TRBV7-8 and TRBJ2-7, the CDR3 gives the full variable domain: GAGVSQSPRYKVAKRGQDVALRCDPISGHVSLFWYQQALGQGPEFLTYFQNEAQLDKSGLPSDRFFAERPEGSVSTLKIQRTQQEDSAVYLCASSSDSREQYFGPGTRLTVT.

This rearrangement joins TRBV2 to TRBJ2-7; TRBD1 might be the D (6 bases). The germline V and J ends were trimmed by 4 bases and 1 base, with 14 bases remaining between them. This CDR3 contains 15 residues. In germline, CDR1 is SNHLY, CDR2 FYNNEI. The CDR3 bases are TGTGCCAGCAGTGGGACAGCCAAGAGTTCCTACGAGCAGTACTTC. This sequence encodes CASSGTAKSSYEQYF.